Following are 28 T cell receptor beta chains from one sample sequenced in a study of cytomegalovirus exposure and HLA in healthy donors. PCR employed 60 Vbeta and 13 Jbeta primers. Profiling relied on immunoSEQ multiplex PCR, and the TCRdb table lists in-frame clones only, not all of them. The repertoire includes over 60,000 clones, 60% to 85% of them detected once, and roughly an eighth sits in the top ten. Sequenced material: PBMCs. These TCRs come from a man aged 65 to 79 in good health and CMV-seronegative.

The gene calls are TRBV14 and TRBJ2-7, with D unclear. The V end lost 1 base, the J end lost 3 bases, and 7 bases lay between the germline ends. The CDR3 totals 13 residues. The germline V gene encodes CDR1 SGHDN and CDR2 FVKESK. In DNA form, the CDR3 reads TGTGCCAGCAGCCAAGCGAGGAGCTACGAGCAGTACTTC. Translating it yields CASSQARSYEQYF.

This clone was recorded once. The chain is built from TRBV7-2 and TRBJ2-2; 9 nucleotides match TRBD1. CDR3 length equals 18 residues. Germline V lookup: CDR1 SGHTA, CDR2 FQGNSA. V lost 2 bases and J lost 0; bases outside the gene matches: 7. CDR3 nucleotides: TGTGCCAGCAGCTTAAAACAGGGGGCCAGGACGAACACCGGGGAGCTGTTTTTT. This translates into CASSLKQGARTNTGELFF.

The genes are TRBV5-1 and TRBJ1-2; perhaps TRBD1 as D (5 bases). CDR1 is SGHRS and CDR2 is YFSETQ in the germline V gene. This CDR3 region has 15 residues. V lost 4 bases and J lost 0, with 13 bases in between. In DNA form, the CDR3 reads TGCGCCAGCAGCACTGGGGGGGGATCTAACTATGGCTACACCTTC. This translates into CASSTGGGSNYGYTF. Filled out from reference TRBV5-1 and TRBJ1-2, the complete variable domain reads KAGVTQTPRYLIKTRGQQVTLSCSPISGHRSVSWYQQTPGQGLQFLFEYFSETQRNKGNFPGRFSGRQFSNSRSEMNVSTLELGDSALYLCASSTGGGSNYGYTFGSGTRLTVV.

The CDR3 DNA reads as TGTGCCAGCAGTGACGTCCTAGCGGCTTGGGAGACCCAGTACTTC. Its translation is CASSDVLAAWETQYF. This chain uses TRBV25-1 with TRBJ2-5; 7 nucleotides align to TRBD2. Germline-derived CDR1 and CDR2 are MGHDK and SYGVNS. The length of the CDR3 is 15 residues. The junction had 9 bases not matched to a gene; V was cut back by 3 bases and J by 5 bases.

For this clone: At one boundary the junction diverges from the germline segment, which might be a read error. J is TRBJ2-1 and V is TRBV7-7, with D possibly being TRBD2 (6 bases). The CDR3 runs to 15 residues. CDR1 is SSHAT, CDR2 FNYEAQ, per germline (reference sequence). This CDR3 reads CASSLGRNPHNEQFF. CDR3 nucleotide sequence: TGTGCTAGCAGCTTAGGGAGGAACCCCCACAATGAGCAGTTCTTC.

The rearrangement uses TRBV5-1 and TRBJ2-3; TRBD2 matches 7 bases. The CDR3 has 16 residues. With 0 bases clipped from V and 2 bases from J, the junction kept 6 bases outside the gene matches. CDR1 is SGHRS and CDR2 is YFSETQ in the germline V gene. CDR3 in amino acids: CASSLGVRGTTDTQYF. The CDR3 coding sequence is TGCGCCAGCAGCTTGGGTGTGCGGGGGACCACAGATACGCAGTATTTT.

J is TRBJ1-6 and V is TRBV2; 7 bases line up with TRBD1. The ends lost 5 bases at V and 7 bases at J; junction bases unmatched: 8. Germline V CDR1 and CDR2: SNHLY, FYNNEI. The CDR3 spans 15 residues. CDR3 amino acids: CASSTRQGFNSPLHF. The CDR3 region has the DNA TGTGCCAGCAGTACTAGACAGGGTTTCAATTCACCCCTCCACTTT.

This clone was found a few times. V usage is TRBV7-8 and J usage is TRBJ2-3, with a possible D match to TRBD2 (6 bases). CDR1 is SGHVS, CDR2 FQNEAQ, per germline. Trimming removed 6 bases from V and 1 base from J, with 11 bases in between. The CDR3 runs to 14 residues. The CDR3 sequence is CASRVADGTDTQYF. In DNA, the CDR3 is TGTGCCAGCAGGGTAGCGGACGGCACAGATACGCAGTATTTT.

The J gene is TRBJ1-3, the V gene TRBV6-6; D ambiguous. The CDR3 loop spans 13 amino acids. The V and J ends lost 4 bases and 1 base respectively, with 5 bases between them. CDR1 is MNHNY and CDR2 is SVGAGI in the germline V gene (reference sequence). The CDR3 region is CASSSYSGNTIYF. The CDR3 region has the DNA TGTGCCAGCAGTTCGTATTCTGGAAACACCATATATTTT.

The genes are TRBV18 and TRBJ2-1; 9 nucleotides agree with TRBD2. The CDR3 is 16 amino acids. Germline V gene lookup returns CDR1 KGHSH and CDR2 LQKENI. V lost 1 base, J lost 4 bases, and 5 bases stayed unmatched. The CDR3 DNA sequence: TGTGCCAGCTCACCACAGACTAGCGGAGCTTACAATGAGCAGTTCTTC. This sequence encodes CASSPQTSGAYNEQFF.

The V gene is TRBV7-9, the J gene TRBJ2-4; 9 bases map to TRBD1. Germline-derived CDR1 and CDR2 are SEHNR and FQNEAQ (reference sequence). The CDR3 extends over 15 amino acids. Trimming cost V 5 bases and J 3 bases; bases outside gene matches: 5. The CDR3 protein is CASSHTGGGKNIQYF. Written as DNA, the CDR3 is TGTGCCAGCAGCCATACAGGGGGCGGCAAAAACATTCAGTACTTC.

The CDR3 sequence: CASSEALQGPYNEQFF. The CDR3 DNA reads TGTGCCAGCAGTGAAGCGCTTCAGGGGCCCTACAATGAGCAGTTCTTC. The rearrangement links TRBV6-1 to TRBJ2-1; possible D gene TRBD1, 6 bases. CDR1 is MNHNS, CDR2 SASEGT, per germline. The CDR3 runs 16 residues. V dropped 0 bases and J dropped 2 bases, with 11 bases sitting between them.

The chain couples TRBV7-2 to TRBJ2-2; 8 bases fit TRBD2. J lost 2 bases, V lost 3 bases, and 5 bases had no gene match. The CDR3 is 16 residues long. Looked up from germline, CDR1 is SGHTA and CDR2 is FQGNSA. The CDR3 DNA reads as TGTGCCAGCAGCTTGGGGGTAGCGGGAAACACCGGGGAGCTGTTTTTT. It yields the protein CASSLGVAGNTGELFF.

In its sample, this clone was seen once. This CDR3 is CASSRQPGTEAFF. Written as DNA, the CDR3 is TGTGCCAGCAGCCGACAACCAGGCACTGAAGCTTTCTTT. This chain links TRBV6-5 with TRBJ1-1, with D uncertain. The CDR3 is made up of 13 amino acids. V gave up 6 bases and J gave up 4 bases, with 12 bases separating them. The germline CDR1 and CDR2 sequences are MNHEY and SVGAGI.

The chain is built from TRBV7-2 and TRBJ1-2, with TRBD1 matching over 8 bases. V was clipped by 5 bases and J by 8 bases; unmatched bases: 7. The CDR3 is 13 residues long. Germline CDR1 and CDR2: SGHTA and FQGNSA. The DNA of the CDR3 is TGTGCCAGCAGCCTCGGGACAGGTTACGGCTACACCTTC. Its translation: CASSLGTGYGYTF.

The chain joins TRBV19 to TRBJ2-7; 7 positions agree with TRBD1. With V trimmed by 3 bases and J by 6 bases, 8 bases remained unmatched. Germline assignment: CDR1 LNHDA and CDR2 SQIVND (reference sequence). The CDR3 is 14 amino acids. CDR3 amino acids: CASSIRGGPSEQYF. The CDR3 bases are TGTGCCAGTAGTATTCGAGGGGGCCCAAGCGAGCAGTACTTC.

This clone was recorded only once. The genes are TRBV18 and TRBJ1-2, with 8 bases that match TRBD1. The ends lost 6 bases at V and 6 bases at J; junction bases unmatched: 12. This CDR3 region has 15 residues. Germline V gives CDR1 KGHSH, CDR2 LQKENI. CDR3 sequence (DNA): TGTGCCAGCTCGCCTGGCCTCGGGACAGGTGATGGCTACACCTTC. Encoded protein: CASSPGLGTGDGYTF.

Concerning this clone itself: The junction shows a germline mismatch at one end, possibly a read error. The CDR3 is CASSIGLQIDTQYF. DNA of the CDR3: TGTGCCAGTAGCATAGGACTGCAGATAGATACGCAGTATTTT. The chain carries TRBV19 and TRBJ2-3; a weak D match, TRBD2 (5 bases). The CDR3 consists of 14 residues. CDR1 and CDR2 from the germline V gene are LNHDA and SQIVND (reference sequence).

The CDR3: CASRRDSIATQYF. DNA of the CDR3: TGTGCCAGCAGGAGGGACAGTATTGCGACCCAGTACTTC. The V and J genes are TRBV6-5 and TRBJ2-5, with TRBD1 matching 7 bases. Germline assignment: CDR1 MNHEY and CDR2 SVGAGI. Trimming at V came to 6 bases and at J to 7 bases, leaving 8 bases not matched to a gene. CDR3 length equals 13 residues.

This sequence joins TRBV6-6 and TRBJ1-5; D is uncertain. This CDR3 spans 16 amino acids. The germline CDR1 and CDR2 sequences are MNHNY and SVGAGI (reference sequence). V was clipped by 3 bases and J by 1 base, with 13 bases between them. CDR3 sequence (DNA): TGTGCCAGCAGTTATAACGTGAGAGCGAGCAATCAGCCCCAGCATTTT. This gives the protein CASSYNVRASNQPQHF.

This clone occurred a few times. The chain carries TRBV5-8 and TRBJ1-1; a weak D match, TRBD1 (6 bases). CDR1 and CDR2 (germline): SGHTS, YDEGEE. Trimming shortened V by 3 bases and J by 1 base, and 7 bases separated the two germline ends. The CDR3 contains 13 residues. CDR3 loop: CASSWDKNTEAFF. CDR3 coding DNA: TGTGCCAGCAGCTGGGACAAGAACACTGAAGCTTTCTTT.

The chain uses TRBV5-1 and TRBJ1-1; D is perhaps TRBD1 (5 bases). The V gene lost 0 bases and the J gene lost 8 bases, with 26 bases spanning the gap. Germline lookup yields CDR1 SGHRS and CDR2 YFSETQ. This CDR3 has 18 amino acids. DNA of the CDR3: TGCGCCAGCAGCTTGGACGCTTTGGCGGCAGGGCGTTCCCTAGAAGCTTTCTTT. It specifies CASSLDALAAGRSLEAFF. The variable domain in full, with the rest retrieved from reference TRBV5-1 and TRBJ1-1, is KAGVTQTPRYLIKTRGQQVTLSCSPISGHRSVSWYQQTPGQGLQFLFEYFSETQRNKGNFPGRFSGRQFSNSRSEMNVSTLELGDSALYLCASSLDALAAGRSLEAFFGQGTRLTVV.

V and J are TRBV19 and TRBJ1-5, with 8 bases identical to TRBD1. The V and J ends lost 8 bases and 2 bases, in that order; junction bases with no gene match: 5. CDR1 is LNHDA and CDR2 is SQIVND in the germline V gene (reference sequence). The CDR3 consists of 14 residues. CDR3 region: CASSTGGGNQPQHF. The CDR3 DNA reads TGTGCCAGTTCAACAGGGGGGGGCAATCAGCCCCAGCATTTT.

The V gene is TRBV12-5, the J gene TRBJ2-5; D not resolved. Trimming left V 5 bases short and J 4 bases short, with 17 bases between. The CDR3 is made up of 15 amino acids. In germline, CDR1 is LGHNT, CDR2 FRNRAP. The CDR3 sequence: CASGPGQTFGETQYF. The CDR3 DNA reads TGTGCTAGTGGTCCGGGTCAGACCTTTGGAGAGACCCAGTACTTC.

The J gene is TRBJ1-1, the V gene TRBV4-3; D may be TRBD1 (6 bases). CDR3 length equals 14 residues. V dropped 3 bases and J dropped 5 bases, with 13 bases sitting between them. The germline V gene has CDR1 LGHNA and CDR2 YSLEER. The CDR3: CASSQTPGVTEAFF. CDR3 nucleotide sequence: TGCGCCAGCAGCCAGACTCCAGGGGTGACTGAAGCTTTCTTT.

The chain couples TRBV6-6 to TRBJ2-5, with 9 bases identical to TRBD1. The J segment lost 5 bases and the V segment lost 5 bases, leaving 9 bases of the junction unmatched. Looked up from germline, CDR1 is MNHNY and CDR2 is SVGAGI (reference sequence). The CDR3 contains 15 residues. DNA of the CDR3: TGTGCCAGCAGTAGGACAGGGGTCGGAATGGAGACCCAGTACTTC. Translating gives CASSRTGVGMETQYF.

V is TRBV30 and J is TRBJ2-1; 10 bases align to TRBD2. Germline CDR1 GTSNPN, CDR2 SVGIG (reference sequence). This CDR3 has 14 residues. V gave up 6 bases and J gave up 8 bases; unmatched junction bases: 10. The DNA for the CDR3 is TGTGCCTGTGGATGGAGCGGGAGGGCCTATGAGCAGTTCTTC. It translates to CACGWSGRAYEQFF.

The chain has TRBV30 and TRBJ1-1, with TRBD1 matching 9 bases. V trimming: 2 bases; J trimming: 3 bases; junction bases outside the gene matches: 7. CDR3 length equals 15 residues. Germline V gene data show CDR1 as GTSNPN and CDR2 as SVGIG (reference sequence). The CDR3 DNA reads TGTGCCTGGAGTCCCTCGGGACAGGGCTACACTGAAGCTTTCTTT. Amino acids: CAWSPSGQGYTEAFF.